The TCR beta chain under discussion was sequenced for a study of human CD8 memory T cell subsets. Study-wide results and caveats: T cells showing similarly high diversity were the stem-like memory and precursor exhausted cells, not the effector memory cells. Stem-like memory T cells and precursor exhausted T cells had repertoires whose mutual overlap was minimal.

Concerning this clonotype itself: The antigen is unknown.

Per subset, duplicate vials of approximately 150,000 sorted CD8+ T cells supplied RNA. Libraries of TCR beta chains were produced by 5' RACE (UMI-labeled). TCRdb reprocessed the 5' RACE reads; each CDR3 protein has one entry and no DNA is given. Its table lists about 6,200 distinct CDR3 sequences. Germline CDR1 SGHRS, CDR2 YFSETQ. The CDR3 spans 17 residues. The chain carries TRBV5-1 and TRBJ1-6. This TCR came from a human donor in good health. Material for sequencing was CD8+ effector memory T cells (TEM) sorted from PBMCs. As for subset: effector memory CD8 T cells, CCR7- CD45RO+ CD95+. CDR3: CASSWGIVEPNNSPLHF.